There are a few counts of the clone carrying this T cell receptor (beta chain). This record belongs to a study of control samples from healthy donors and cancer patients. V dropped 4 bases and J dropped 7 bases, with 17 bases sitting between them. The CDR3 runs to 15 residues. Looked up from germline, CDR1 is SGDLS and CDR2 is YYNGEE. Sequencing was performed with immunoSEQ multiplex PCR; in TCRdb, only in-frame clones are kept and a portion is missing. This sample has about 98,000 clones; approximately 81% occur once, and the top ten carry approximately 10%. Sequences were obtained from blood. The TCR sequence derives from a woman aged 25 to 39 in good health. This chain connects TRBV9 to TRBJ2-2; TRBD1 is a possible D gene (6 bases). The CDR3, as DNA: TGTGCCAGCAGCTCAGCCGGGACATTAAACGGGGAGCTGTTTTTT. Translation: CASSSAGTLNGELFF. The full variable domain, with the rest looked up from reference TRBV9 and TRBJ2-2, is DSGVTQTPKHLITATGQRVTLRCSPRSGDLSVYWYQQSLDQGLQFLIQYYNGEERAKGNILERFSAQQFPDLHSELNLSSLELGDSALYFCASSSAGTLNGELFFGEGSRLTVL.